This record looks at one TCR beta chain sequence and its context. This entry comes from a study of blood T cell repertoires in COVID-19. In the study overall: Researchers got acute and convalescent COVID-19 samples from the United States, Italy and Spain. T cells, B-cell-depleted T cells, or PBMCs provided the cDNA or gDNA that served as material.

In the original analysis: The authors estimated nucleated cell counts from reference gene primer amplification. Profiled with immunoSEQ multiplex PCR; TCRdb holds only in-frame clones, not every one. The V and J calls and the clone size are those of that table, but D and trimming were determined from the DNA. The sample has some 130,000 clones; around 81% are singletons. V shed 5 bases and J shed 5 bases, with 11 bases lying between them. The CDR3 has 13 amino acids. CDR1 SGHNT and CDR2 YYREEE come from the germline V gene (reference sequence). This receptor was taken from a woman aged 55-75 years with active or convalescent COVID-19. The V and J genes are TRBV5-4 and TRBJ2-1, with D perhaps TRBD1 (6 bases). Sequences were obtained from peripheral blood. CDR3 sequence (DNA): TGTGCCAGCAGTCGGACAGAGGACAATGAGCAGTTCTTC. Its protein product is CASSRTEDNEQFF.